Listed below are T cell receptor beta chains from one sample, sequenced in a study of blood T cell repertoires in COVID-19. Profiled with immunoSEQ multiplex PCR; TCRdb holds only in-frame clones, not every one. The sample includes about 240,000 clones, under 85% of them seen just once. The sample was peripheral blood. These receptor sequences come from a man aged 25 to 45 who had recovered from COVID-19. The CDR3 runs from the conserved cysteine through the conserved F or W. The D gene is left open where the match is weak. Size tells how often a clone was seen (once, few, many) or the class of an expanded clone, and some rows leave it out.

cdr3_aa cdr3_nt d_call j_call clone_size v_call
CASSQIPGTGVNTDTQYF TGCGCCAGCAGCCAAATACCCGGGACAGGGGTCAACACAGATACGCAGTATTTT TRBD1 TRBJ2-3 . TRBV5-1
CASSLRGTGQSYGYTF TGTGCCAGCAGCTTGAGGGGGACAGGCCAGTCTTATGGCTACACCTTC TRBD1 TRBJ1-2 . TRBV5-6
CASGNRGNSPLHF TGTGCCAGCGGGAACAGGGGTAATTCACCCCTTCACTTT TRBD1 TRBJ1-6 . TRBV6-5
CASRPRGRGGVQETQYF TGTGCCAGCAGACCTAGGGGGCGGGGGGGGGTCCAAGAGACCCAGTACTTC TRBD2 TRBJ2-5 . TRBV7-8
CASSYVLDPIGEQFF TGTGCCAGCAGTTACGTCCTAGATCCGATCGGTGAGCAGTTCTTC . TRBJ2-1 . TRBV27
CASSFRGEETQYF TGTGCCAGCAGCTTTCGGGGAGAGGAGACCCAGTACTTC . TRBJ2-5 . TRBV7-2
CSARVPNGYTF TGCAGTGCTAGAGTCCCCAATGGCTACACCTTC . TRBJ1-2 . TRBV20-1
CASSWGQGARGYTF TGTGCCAGCAGTTGGGGACAGGGGGCCCGCGGCTACACCTTC TRBD1 TRBJ1-2 . TRBV6-5
CASSLDRGLGEKLFF TGTGCCAGCAGCTTGGATCGAGGGCTTGGAGAAAAACTGTTTTTT . TRBJ1-4 . TRBV5-4
CASSARGGTDTQYF TGTGCCAGCTCTGCCAGGGGCGGCACAGATACGCAGTATTTT . TRBJ2-3 . TRBV6-5
CSVEDANGYTF TGCAGCGTTGAAGACGCGAATGGCTACACCTTC . TRBJ1-2 . TRBV29-1
CASSPAGASGGRETQYF TGTGCCAGCAGCCCTGCCGGGGCTAGCGGGGGACGAGAGACCCAGTACTTC TRBD2 TRBJ2-5 . TRBV7-6
CASSPGLHKETQYF TGTGCCAGCAGCCCGGGACTACATAAAGAGACCCAGTACTTC TRBD2 TRBJ2-5 few TRBV5-4
CASSLWSGPGWDTQYF TGTGCCAGCAGCTTGTGGTCTGGCCCGGGTTGGGATACGCAGTATTTT . TRBJ2-3 . TRBV5-6
CASSSRDRTTRGELFF TGTGCCAGCAGCTCCCGGGACAGGACCACACGCGGGGAGCTGTTTTTT TRBD1 TRBJ2-2 once TRBV13
CASSLGGQGASAFF TGTGCCAGCAGTCTGGGGGGACAGGGGGCCTCGGCTTTCTTT TRBD1 TRBJ1-1 . TRBV28
CASRKTDSREAFF TGTGCCAGCAGGAAAACGGACAGCAGAGAAGCTTTCTTT . TRBJ1-1 . TRBV6-5
CASSLGGRVTYNEQFF TGTGCCAGCAGCCTCGGGGGGCGGGTCACCTACAATGAGCAGTTCTTC . TRBJ2-1 few TRBV7-3
CASSLSGTERSPLHF TGTGCCAGCAGCCTATCCGGGACAGAACGTTCACCCCTCCACTTT TRBD1 TRBJ1-6 few TRBV7-3
CASSIGWGGRTGELFF TGTGCCAGTAGTATAGGTTGGGGCGGGAGAACCGGGGAGCTGTTTTTT TRBD2 TRBJ2-2 . TRBV19
CASSLAPGGEKLFF TGTGCCAGCAGCTTAGCCCCAGGTGGAGAAAAACTGTTTTTT . TRBJ1-4 . TRBV7-9
CASSLTGSTNEKLFF TGTGCCAGCAGCTTAACAGGATCAACTAATGAAAAACTGTTTTTT . TRBJ1-4 . TRBV7-9
CASSLGTGRETQYF TGTGCCAGCAGCTTGGGGACAGGGAGGGAGACCCAGTACTTC TRBD1 TRBJ2-5 . TRBV7-9
CASSLLWGPSSYEQYF TGTGCCAGCAGCTTGTTATGGGGGCCCAGCTCCTACGAGCAGTACTTC . TRBJ2-7 few TRBV5-6
CATSRGQGAGNTIYF TGTGCCACCAGCAGGGGACAGGGGGCTGGAAACACCATATATTTT TRBD1 TRBJ1-3 . TRBV15
CASTEGSNTEAFF TGTGCCAGCACCGAGGGAAGCAACACTGAAGCTTTCTTT . TRBJ1-1 . TRBV6-5
CASSRGQGFEKLFF TGTGCCAGCAGCCGGGGACAGGGGTTTGAAAAACTGTTTTTT TRBD1 TRBJ1-4 . TRBV6-6
CASREQAPNSPLHF TGTGCCAGTAGAGAACAGGCCCCCAATTCACCCCTCCACTTT . TRBJ1-6 few TRBV19
CASSEARTKLAPYEQYF TGTGCCAGCAGTGAAGCGCGGACCAAGCTAGCTCCCTACGAGCAGTACTTC . TRBJ2-7 few TRBV6-1
CASSQGGLVNEQFF TGCGCCAGCAGCCAAGGTGGACTAGTCAATGAGCAGTTCTTC TRBD2 TRBJ2-1 . TRBV4-1
CASSPDSSGANVLTF TGTGCCAGCAGCCCGGACAGCTCTGGGGCCAACGTCCTGACTTTC . TRBJ2-6 . TRBV5-4
CASSDLGQGYSGANVLTF TGTGCCAGCAGTGACTTGGGACAGGGTTACTCTGGGGCCAACGTCCTGACTTTC TRBD1 TRBJ2-6 . TRBV6-4
CASSYSVEGRETQYF TGTGCCAGCAGTTACTCCGTGGAGGGGAGAGAGACCCAGTACTTC . TRBJ2-5 . TRBV6-2/TRBV6-3